This T cell receptor beta chain was identified during a study of blood T cells in healthy people across ages (dated by TCRdb to the mid-2010s). Regarding the research as a whole: In model experiments, roughly one uniquely barcoded TCR beta cDNA molecule per two T cells was captured by template switching. Using deep sequencing normalized with unique cDNA molecular identifiers, the study measured how TCR beta repertoire diversity changes with age. Four age groups were formed from the donors: young (average around 15 years), middle-aged (just under 40), aged (over 55) and long-lived (around 82). To avoid experimental bias, donors of different ages were spread randomly across the sequencing lanes. The study analyzed two additional independent replicas of 1 million unique cDNA reads from the same blood draw for two donors, one aged 18 to 30 and one aged 80 or older.

The receptor library was made with 5' RACE. For sequencing, an Illumina HiSeq 2500 was employed. A second PCR of roughly 6 to 11 cycles was run with a J-beta primer mix and a sample-barcoded 5' primer. A unique molecular identifier was introduced onto each TCR beta cDNA molecule by a template-switch 5' adaptor carrying 12 random nucleotides. At least 2.5 million CDR3-containing paired-end reads were obtained from each sample. The Mint cDNA synthesis kit, primed by a TRBC-specific oligonucleotide, was used to synthesize first-strand cDNA from all RNA. All cDNA was treated with uracil-DNA glycosylase and then went through a first 18-cycle PCR with the universal primers M1SS and BC2_uni_R. The study's processing was this. Each sample was normalized by randomly selecting 1 million high-quality reads, each carrying a distinct molecular identifier. Instead of being binned into consensus sequences, reads with shared molecular identifiers were discarded. MiTCR, with a Q25 quality threshold and the strictest error-elimination algorithm, was used for CDR3 identification, clonotype clustering and error correction. A nonparametric unseen species model with Euler transformation was used to estimate a lower bound on total TCR beta diversity. Starting from the raw public reads, TCRdb applied fastp trimming at Q25, assembled clones with MiXCR and retained in-frame beta chains. Rows with one shared CDR3 protein collapse into an entry with the most common genes and DNA. TCRdb's processing, not the authors' own work, is the source of the V and J calls. The sample has over a million distinct CDR3 sequences on record, less than 45% of them singletons. The ten largest clones add up to about 4% of the sample.

This clonotype has only one observation. The antigen it recognizes is unknown. Base-call qualities are not available, and no considerably larger clone is one nucleotide away. The CDR1 and CDR2 encoded by the germline V gene are MNHEY and SVGAGI. Counted from cysteine to phenylalanine, this CDR3 has 18 amino acids. Only the CDR3 part of the read is kept: 54 bases, read in frame from the first base. From V the trimming removes 4 bases and from J it removes 3 bases, while the gene matches leave 16 bases of the junction unaccounted for. Results and caveats for the whole study, not just this receptor: Total diversity estimates from one million sequenced T cells were considered lower bounds and underestimates. Donor CMV infection status was unknown, potentially confounding age-related changes in expanded clonotypes. As age increased, observed TCR beta diversity per million T cells dropped in a roughly linear way, and a significant reduction was already evident by age around 41. Because profiling used bulk unsorted PBMCs, naive and antigen-experienced compartments could not be compared conclusively. The long-lived group showed more naive CD4+ T cells, fewer expanded clones and increased TCR diversity than the aged group, suggesting age selection. A strong correlation was found between observed TCR beta diversity and the percentage of naive T cells measured by flow cytometry.

Donors were 35 to 40 systemically healthy Caucasian individuals from Russia aged roughly 6 to 95 years. Around 10 milliliters of peripheral blood were drawn from each donor into EDTA-treated Vacutainer tubes. Ficoll-Paque density-gradient centrifugation was used to isolate PBMCs, with at least 6 million per sample. Total RNA, at least 6 micrograms per sample, was extracted from PBMCs with Trizol reagent. The percentages of naive CD45RAhigh/CD27high T cells were determined by flow cytometry on a PBMC aliquot from every donor. Sequencing was carried out using blood. This chain is built from TRBV6-5 and TRBJ2-3, with TRBD2 identical over 7 junction bases. This TCR was recovered from a woman aged 18-29 years in good health. CDR3 protein: CASSFPRQGRAGTDTQYF. The DNA is as follows: TGTGCCAGCAGTTTCCCCCGCCAGGGACGAGCGGGGACAGATACGCAGTATTTT.